Below are 25 T cell receptor beta chains sequenced from a single sample in a study of blood T cell repertoires in COVID-19. This table comes from immunoSEQ multiplex PCR, and its TCRdb copy is limited to in-frame clones, with some not included. This table has about 250,000 clones, about 90% appearing once. Material for sequencing was PBMCs or T cells enriched from blood (not recorded which). The receptors here all came from a woman aged 18 to 35 who had recovered from COVID-19.

CDR3 sequence reads: CASSLQAYSNQPQHF. The CDR3 nucleotides are TGTGCCAGTAGTCTACAGGCATATAGCAATCAGCCCCAGCATTTT. J is TRBJ1-5 and V is TRBV19; tentatively, D is TRBD1 (5 bases). Trimming pared 5 bases from V and 0 bases from J, leaving 11 bases between. CDR3 length: 15 residues. Germline assignment: CDR1 LNHDA and CDR2 SQIVND (reference sequence).

This clone showed up just once. CDR3 region: CASSLDPPTARITDTQYF. The DNA of the CDR3 is TGTGCCAGCAGCTTAGACCCCCCGACAGCCCGCATCACAGATACGCAGTATTTT. This chain uses TRBV7-2 with TRBJ2-3, with TRBD1 as a possible D gene (5 bases). Germline loops: CDR1 SGHTA, CDR2 FQGNSA. The CDR3 runs 18 residues. V gave up 1 base and J gave up 2 bases, with 19 bases separating them.

This clone has only one observation. The rearrangement uses TRBV7-9 and TRBJ1-3; D is uncertain. Trimming shortened V by 5 bases and J by 1 base, and 9 bases separated the two germline ends. The germline V gene has CDR1 SEHNR and CDR2 FQNEAQ (reference sequence). CDR3 size: 14 residues. The CDR3 is CASSHDISGNTIYF. The DNA for the CDR3 is TGTGCCAGCAGCCACGACATTTCTGGAAACACCATATATTTT.

J is TRBJ2-1 and V is TRBV29-1; 8 bases align to TRBD2. CDR1 is SQVTM, CDR2 ANQGSEA, per germline. Unmatched junction bases numbered 16, after V lost 6 bases and J lost 0 bases. The CDR3 runs 18 residues. CDR3 bases: TGCAGCGTAGTTTGGACTAGCCAGGGGTCCAGCTCCTACAATGAGCAGTTCTTC. Residues: CSVVWTSQGSSSYNEQFF.

The CDR3 DNA reads TGTGCCAGCAGCTTTGGGCGCAGGGGGGTCTACGAGCAGTACTTC. This sequence encodes CASSFGRRGVYEQYF. The rearrangement links TRBV5-6 to TRBJ2-7; a possible D gene is TRBD1 (7 bases). V was trimmed by 2 bases and J by 3 bases, leaving 15 bases between them. Germline CDR1 is SGHDT and CDR2 is YYEEEE. The CDR3 length is 15 residues.

The chain carries TRBV7-2 and TRBJ1-5; 8 bases align to TRBD1. V was pared by 1 base and J by 7 bases, with 15 bases of the junction left unmatched. CDR1 is SGHTA and CDR2 is FQGNSA in the germline V gene. This CDR3 contains 18 residues. CDR3 nucleotide sequence: TGTGCCAGCAGCTTAGACGGGCCAGGGGGCGGATACTCGCAGCCCCAGCATTTT. Translating gives CASSLDGPGGGYSQPQHF.

The rearrangement links TRBV9 to TRBJ2-1, with 9 bases identical to TRBD1. This CDR3 contains 17 residues. V shed 0 bases, J shed 0 bases, and the junction held 4 bases outside the gene matches. Germline lookup yields CDR1 SGDLS and CDR2 YYNGEE. CDR3: CASSVGSGQGSYNEQFF. The CDR3 DNA reads TGTGCCAGCAGCGTAGGCTCGGGACAGGGCTCCTACAATGAGCAGTTCTTC.

V gene TRBV19 combines with J gene TRBJ2-2; D is ambiguous. This CDR3 contains 14 residues. Germline lookup yields CDR1 LNHDA and CDR2 SQIVND (reference sequence). Trimming removed 1 base at V and 7 bases at J, with 10 bases between. Written as DNA, the CDR3 is TGTGCCAGTAGTATAGCCACCGAGAACGGGGAGCTGTTTTTT. Its translation is CASSIATENGELFF.

The V and J genes are TRBV18 and TRBJ1-2; D is possibly TRBD1 (6 bases). The CDR3 is 17 residues long. Trimming pared 3 bases from V and 8 bases from J, leaving 25 bases between. Per germline, CDR1 KGHSH and CDR2 LQKENI. CDR3 in amino acids: CASSPIVWRQGYEGYTF. For the CDR3, the DNA is TGTGCCAGCTCACCTATAGTGTGGAGGCAGGGGTATGAAGGCTACACCTTC.

This chain joins TRBV6-6 and TRBJ2-3, with D possibly matching TRBD1 (6 bases). Germline values: CDR1 MNHNY, CDR2 SVGAGI (reference sequence). Trimming left V 5 bases short and J 3 bases short, with 18 bases between. The CDR3 totals 16 residues. CDR3 in DNA: TGTGCCAGCAGTCTTTATTCTCCCAGGGGTACAGATACGCAGTATTTT. Protein: CASSLYSPRGTDTQYF.

This chain joins TRBV12-3 or TRBV12-4 and TRBJ1-2; no definite D call. The CDR3 loop spans 13 amino acids. V was trimmed by 9 bases and J by 7 bases, leaving 18 bases between them. The CDR3 DNA is TGTGCCAGTGTTTCGGGTCCGTACTTTGGCTACACCTTC. This translates into CASVSGPYFGYTF.

The chain employs TRBV13 and TRBJ1-4; TRBD1 matches at 7 bases. The V and J ends lost 0 bases and 4 bases, in that order; junction bases with no gene match: 5. This CDR3 spans 16 amino acids. Per the germline V gene, CDR1 is PRHDT and CDR2 is FYEKMQ (reference sequence). CDR3 coding DNA: TGTGCCAGCAGCTTAGGACAGGGGTACGGTAATGAAAAACTGTTTTTT. The encoded protein is CASSLGQGYGNEKLFF.

V gene TRBV5-1 combines with J gene TRBJ1-2; 8 nucleotides match TRBD1. Germline assignment: CDR1 SGHRS and CDR2 YFSETQ. V shed 4 bases, J shed 2 bases, and the junction held 4 bases outside the gene matches. The CDR3 covers 14 residues. The CDR3 is CASSVTGENYGYTF. In DNA, the CDR3 is TGCGCCAGCAGCGTGACAGGGGAGAACTATGGCTACACCTTC.

V and J are TRBV18 and TRBJ1-5, with D maybe TRBD1 (6 bases). Germline V CDR1 and CDR2: KGHSH, LQKENI. CDR3 size: 18 residues. Trimming shortened V by 4 bases and J by 0 bases, and 19 bases separated the two germline ends. CDR3 amino acids: CASSRDPGGGHSNQPQHF. The CDR3 bases are TGTGCCAGCTCACGGGACCCCGGCGGGGGCCATAGCAATCAGCCCCAGCATTTT. The whole variable domain, filled in from reference TRBV18 and TRBJ1-5, reads NAGVMQNPRHLVRRRGQEARLRCSPMKGHSHVYWYRQLPEEGLKFMVYLQKENIIDESGMPKERFSAEFPKEGPSILRIQQVVRGDSAAYFCASSRDPGGGHSNQPQHFGDGTRLSIL.

The chain links TRBV5-1 to TRBJ2-2; a weak D match, TRBD1 (5 bases). Germline CDR1 is SGHRS and CDR2 is YFSETQ. Trimming removed 5 bases at V and 4 bases at J, with 12 bases between. The length of the CDR3 is 14 residues. The CDR3 bases are TGCGCCAGCAGTTCCCCAGGGTCCACCGGGGAGCTGTTTTTT. This sequence encodes CASSSPGSTGELFF.

This rearrangement joins TRBV25-1 to TRBJ1-2; tentative D call: TRBD1 (5 bases). The CDR3 runs to 13 residues. Germline CDR1 is MGHDK and CDR2 is SYGVNS. V dropped 8 bases and J dropped 7 bases, with 17 bases sitting between them. The CDR3 DNA follows: TGTGCCAGCTCACCCAGGGCCCCTCTTGGCTACACCTTC. Encoded protein: CASSPRAPLGYTF.

This chain connects TRBV2 to TRBJ1-2; TRBD1 agrees at 9 bases. V lost 6 bases, J lost 4 bases, and 6 bases stayed unmatched. The CDR3 has 14 residues. Germline assignment: CDR1 SNHLY and CDR2 FYNNEI. CDR3 sequence: CASSLGQGVYGYTF. The CDR3 DNA reads as TGTGCCAGCAGCCTGGGACAGGGAGTCTATGGCTACACCTTC.

The chain is built from TRBV4-2 and TRBJ2-3, with 7 bases fitting TRBD2. The CDR3 contains 17 residues. Germline V gene lookup returns CDR1 LGHNA and CDR2 YNFKEQ. With V trimmed by 0 bases and J by 4 bases, 10 bases remained unmatched. The CDR3 nucleotides are TGTGCCAGCAGCCAAGATAAGGGCGGGGGTCGTCCAGATACGCAGTATTTT. Protein: CASSQDKGGGRPDTQYF.

The chain employs TRBV6-2 or TRBV6-3 and TRBJ1-5; TRBD1 agrees at 10 bases. This CDR3 region has 15 residues. With V trimmed by 3 bases and J by 7 bases, 6 bases remained unmatched. Germline V CDR1 and CDR2: MNHEY, SVGEGT. The CDR3 reads CASSYRQGARQPQHF. The DNA for the CDR3 is TGTGCCAGCAGTTATAGACAGGGGGCGCGGCAGCCCCAGCATTTT.

This clone was seen just once. This sequence joins TRBV2 and TRBJ2-5, with D perhaps TRBD1 (5 bases). This CDR3 has 13 amino acids. V lost 4 bases and J 5 bases, leaving 11 bases between the germline ends. Germline assignment: CDR1 SNHLY and CDR2 FYNNEI. CDR3 coding DNA: TGTGCCAGCAGTGTGGACAAATGGGAGACCCAGTACTTC. Translating it yields CASSVDKWETQYF.

J is TRBJ1-4 and V is TRBV9, with TRBD1 matching over 8 bases. J lost 5 bases, V lost 4 bases, and 4 bases had no gene match. Germline V lookup: CDR1 SGDLS, CDR2 YYNGEE. The CDR3 extends over 14 amino acids. CDR3 coding DNA: TGTGCCAGCAGCACACGGACAGGGAATGAAAAACTGTTTTTT. As protein: CASSTRTGNEKLFF. Variable domain in full (rest from reference TRBV9 and TRBJ1-4): DSGVTQTPKHLITATGQRVTLRCSPRSGDLSVYWYQQSLDQGLQFLIQYYNGEERAKGNILERFSAQQFPDLHSELNLSSLELGDSALYFCASSTRTGNEKLFFGSGTQLSVL.

The CDR3 nucleotides read TGTGCCAGCTCACCGTCGGCAGGTGGGACTGAAGCTTTCTTT. Translating it yields CASSPSAGGTEAFF. The V gene is TRBV18, the J gene TRBJ1-1; D gene unclear. V dropped 3 bases and J dropped 5 bases, with 13 bases sitting between them. The CDR3 is made up of 14 amino acids. Per germline, CDR1 KGHSH and CDR2 LQKENI.

This chain joins TRBV19 and TRBJ1-2, with 9 bases lining up with TRBD1. Germline trimming cut 4 bases from V and 3 bases from J; bases unmatched to any gene: 18. The germline CDR1 and CDR2 sequences are LNHDA and SQIVND (reference sequence). The CDR3 is 19 residues long. The CDR3 spells CASSTLGTGKMYPYYGYTF. For the CDR3, the DNA is TGTGCCAGTAGTACCCTCGGGACAGGGAAAATGTACCCCTACTATGGCTACACCTTC.

This chain connects TRBV5-1 to TRBJ2-2; 8 bases map to TRBD2. CDR3 size: 15 residues. CDR1 is SGHRS, CDR2 YFSETQ, per germline. The V gene end was trimmed by 1 base and the J gene end by 1 base; junction bases not matched to a gene: 0. CDR3 protein: CASSLTSGNTGELFF. CDR3 sequence (DNA): TGCGCCAGCAGCTTGACTAGCGGGAACACCGGGGAGCTGTTTTTT.

The chain has TRBV5-1 and TRBJ2-2; the match to TRBD2 covers 11 bases. The CDR3 contains 19 residues. From germline, CDR1 is SGHRS and CDR2 YFSETQ. The V segment lost 1 base and the J segment 0 bases; nucleotides outside the gene matches: 8. The DNA for the CDR3 is TGCGCCAGCAGCTTGACGGCTAGCGGGGGGCCCGCGAACACCGGGGAGCTGTTTTTT. It encodes CASSLTASGGPANTGELFF.